The rows below give T cell receptor beta chains drawn from one sample of a study of T cells in Graves' hyperthyroidism and ophthalmopathy. TCRdb reprocessed the multiplex PCR reads with MiXCR, giving one entry per CDR3 protein. The profile shows about 510,000 distinct CDR3 sequences, approximately 49% of them singletons. The sample taken for sequencing was peripheral blood or thyroid tissue (not recorded which). These receptors originate from an adult woman with Graves' disease, either hyperthyroidism or ophthalmopathy (not recorded which). Both conserved end residues are part of each CDR3. The D gene is left open where the match is weak. The size entry is marked missing in some rows and otherwise reads once, few, many or a size class.

d_call clone_size j_call v_call cdr3_aa cdr3_nt
. many TRBJ2-5 TRBV15 CATSRAHSGAGETQYF TGTGCCACCAGCAGAGCCCATTCAGGGGCGGGAGAGACCCAGTACTTC
TRBD2 . TRBJ2-1 TRBV29-1 CSVDVAGDEQFF TGCAGCGTTGACGTAGCGGGAGATGAGCAGTTCTTC
. many TRBJ1-1 TRBV6-1 CASSATGWGTEAFF TGTGCCAGCAGTGCTACAGGTTGGGGCACTGAAGCTTTCTTT
TRBD1 . TRBJ1-2 TRBV20-1 CSARTGSAGDDGYTF TGCAGTGCTCGGACAGGGTCGGCCGGGGACGATGGCTACACCTTC
TRBD1 many TRBJ1-5 TRBV20-1 CSARVTGSGQPQHF TGCAGTGCTAGAGTGACAGGGTCGGGCCAGCCCCAGCATTTT
TRBD1 many TRBJ2-7 TRBV20-1 CSARDWGTGLSYEQYF TGCAGTGCTAGAGATTGGGGGACAGGGTTGTCCTACGAGCAGTACTTC
. . TRBJ1-1 TRBV5-1 CASSLFTSEAFF TGTGCCAGCAGCTTGTTTACCTCTGAAGCTTTCTTT
TRBD1 few TRBJ1-6 TRBV25-1 CASSELDRELSPLHF TGTGCCAGCAGTGAGCTAGACAGGGAACTTTCACCCCTCCACTTT
. once TRBJ1-5 TRBV20-1 CSARGYRAGQPQHF TGCAGTGCTAGAGGATACAGGGCGGGACAGCCCCAGCATTTT
. . TRBJ1-2 TRBV6-6 CASTPGEGLNYGYTF TGTGCCAGCACCCCGGGAGAGGGCTTGAACTATGGCTACACCTTC
. . TRBJ1-1 TRBV9 CASSVAGDTEAFF TGTGCCAGCAGCGTAGCCGGGGACACTGAAGCTTTCTTT
. many TRBJ2-7 TRBV28 CASSLRGLSYEQYF TGTGCCAGCAGCCTCCGTGGGCTCTCCTACGAGCAGTACTTC
. many TRBJ2-7 TRBV7-2 CASSFWGYEQYF TGTGCCAGCAGCTTTTGGGGTTACGAGCAGTACTTC
. . TRBJ2-7 TRBV20-1 CSAVGLGSTYEQYF TGCAGTGCCGTCGGGCTCGGGAGTACTTACGAGCAGTACTTC
. . TRBJ2-7 TRBV9 CASSVGSRGEQYF TGTGCCAGCAGCGTTGGCAGCCGCGGGGAGCAGTACTTC
TRBD1 . TRBJ1-1 TRBV7-2 CASSTGTGLYTEAFF TGTGCCAGCAGCACCGGGACAGGGTTGTACACTGAAGCTTTCTTT
TRBD1 . TRBJ1-2 TRBV15 CATSSIRQGGYTF TGTGCCACCAGCAGTATACGACAGGGAGGCTACACCTTC
TRBD2 . TRBJ2-5 TRBV7-2 CASSLTSSGTQYF TGTGCCAGCAGCTTGACTAGCTCTGGGACCCAGTACTTC
. many TRBJ1-2 TRBV2 CASIRRFGPRRRGYTF TGTGCCAGCATCAGAAGGTTTGGGCCCCGCCGCCGTGGCTACACCTTC
. many TRBJ1-5 TRBV3-1 CASSHTGNQPQHF TGTGCCAGCAGCCATACCGGGAATCAGCCCCAGCATTTT
. . TRBJ1-5 TRBV7-8 CASSLTQAGPQHF TGTGCCAGCAGCTTAACACAGGCCGGGCCCCAGCATTTT
. . TRBJ2-5 TRBV20-1 CSATGDGGETQYF TGCAGTGCCACGGGAGATGGGGGAGAGACCCAGTACTTC
TRBD1 once TRBJ2-6 TRBV2 CASSARTGRANVLTF TGTGCCAGCAGTGCGCGGACAGGTAGGGCCAACGTCCTGACTTTC
. . TRBJ1-5 TRBV24-1 CATSDSSTSNQPQHF TGTGCCACCAGTGATTCCTCCACTAGCAATCAGCCCCAGCATTTT
TRBD2 many TRBJ2-7 TRBV30 CAWSEGLAGGEQYF TGTGCCTGGAGTGAGGGACTAGCGGGAGGCGAGCAGTACTTC
TRBD2 many TRBJ2-5 TRBV14 CASSQARGLAGEETQYF TGTGCCAGCAGCCAAGCTCGAGGACTAGCGGGAGAGGAGACCCAGTACTTC
TRBD2 many TRBJ2-7 TRBV19 CASSIGLAGVYSVQYF TGTGCCAGTAGTATCGGACTAGCGGGAGTCTATTCTGTGCAGTACTTC
. . TRBJ2-5 TRBV24-1 CATIPTETQYF TGTGCCACCATTCCGACAGAGACCCAGTACTTC
. many TRBJ1-2 TRBV5-7 CASFSDNGGGYGYTF TGTGCCAGCTTCTCTGACAATGGGGGCGGCTATGGCTACACCTTC
. once TRBJ2-7 TRBV7-9 CASSAIVGSYEQYF TGTGCCAGCAGTGCTATCGTGGGGTCCTACGAGCAGTACTTC
TRBD1 many TRBJ1-6 TRBV6-4 CASSDEDRAADNSPLHF TGTGCCAGCAGTGACGAAGACAGGGCGGCGGATAATTCACCCCTCCACTTT
TRBD1 . TRBJ2-6 TRBV11-2 CASSVSYPQGAF TGTGCCAGCAGCGTATCCTACCCACAGGGGGCTTTT
. . TRBJ2-7 TRBV27 CASSLSGGLVGEQYF TGTGCCAGCAGTTTATCGGGGGGTCTAGTTGGCGAGCAGTACTTC
. . TRBJ1-1 TRBV7-9 CASSLRQVHTEAFF TGTGCCAGCAGCTTAAGGCAGGTACACACTGAAGCTTTCTTT
. . TRBJ1-2 TRBV7-3 CASSANRDTSGDDGYTF TGTGCCAGCAGCGCAAACCGGGACACTTCCGGGGACGATGGCTACACCTTC
. . TRBJ1-6 TRBV7-2 CASSLDLGDNSPLHF TGTGCCAGCAGCTTAGACCTAGGGGATAATTCACCCCTCCACTTT
TRBD1 . TRBJ1-4 TRBV20-1 CSATRDRNEKLFF TGCAGTGCTACCCGGGACAGAAATGAAAAACTGTTTTTT
. many TRBJ1-3 TRBV6-5 CASSYRSLRGNTIYF TGTGCCAGCAGTTACCGGTCACTCCGTGGAAACACCATATATTTT
. . TRBJ1-2 TRBV6-6 CASQGTLDRANYGYTF TGTGCCAGCCAGGGGACACTCGACCGAGCTAACTATGGCTACACCTTC
TRBD2 many TRBJ2-2 TRBV12-3/TRBV12-4 CASKEGRAYTGELFF TGTGCCAGCAAGGAAGGGAGGGCCTACACCGGGGAGCTGTTTTTT
. many TRBJ1-4 TRBV20-1 CSAATTGPEKLFF TGCAGTGCTGCCACGACAGGACCAGAAAAACTGTTTTTT
TRBD2 . TRBJ2-3 TRBV7-2 CASSLGGSPPDTQYF TGTGCCAGCAGCTTGGGCGGGAGTCCCCCAGATACGCAGTATTTT
. many TRBJ1-5 TRBV7-8 CASSLVGGGGSGPQHF TGTGCCAGCAGCCTAGTGGGCGGGGGGGGGTCGGGGCCCCAGCATTTT
TRBD1 many TRBJ2-5 TRBV6-2/TRBV6-3 CASSRAKTGGQETQYF TGTGCCAGCAGTCGTGCGAAGACAGGGGGCCAAGAGACCCAGTACTTC
TRBD1 . TRBJ1-2 TRBV5-1 CASSWDSDYGYTF TGCGCCAGCAGCTGGGACAGTGATTATGGCTACACCTTC
TRBD1 . TRBJ2-7 TRBV20-1 CSVLETGAYEQYF TGCAGCGTTCTCGAGACAGGGGCCTACGAGCAGTACTTC
TRBD2 many TRBJ2-7 TRBV7-2 CASSLESGTMYEQYF TGTGCCAGCAGCTTAGAGTCAGGGACTATGTACGAGCAGTACTTC
. . TRBJ1-5 TRBV7-3 CASSQEGPGQGRQPQHF TGTGCCAGCAGCCAAGAGGGTCCGGGACAAGGACGTCAGCCCCAGCATTTT
. . TRBJ1-1 TRBV29-1 CSVEGLADTLTSNTEAFF TGCAGCGTTGAAGGTTTGGCAGACACACTTACTTCGAACACTGAAGCTTTCTTT
TRBD2 many TRBJ2-5 TRBV14 CASSFPGLRQETQYF TGTGCCAGCAGCTTCCCGGGACTACGACAAGAGACCCAGTACTTC
. few TRBJ2-7 TRBV10-3 CAISERGGYEQYF TGTGCCATCAGTGAACGAGGAGGGTACGAGCAGTACTTC
TRBD2 . TRBJ2-7 TRBV7-9 CASSSREGNPAYEQYF TGTGCCAGCAGCTCCCGGGAGGGCAACCCAGCCTACGAGCAGTACTTC
TRBD1 . TRBJ1-2 TRBV4-3 CASSQLTGVGGYTF TGCGCCAGCAGCCAACTGACAGGGGTCGGTGGCTACACCTTC
. . TRBJ2-5 TRBV9 CASSGQGGYQGTQYF TGTGCCAGCAGCGGACAAGGGGGATACCAAGGGACCCAGTACTTC
TRBD1 . TRBJ1-5 TRBV10-3 CAIRPGTGKAQHF TGTGCCATCAGGCCGGGGACAGGGAAGGCTCAGCATTTT
. few TRBJ1-3 TRBV7-9 CASSQKYGESGNTIYF TGTGCCAGCAGCCAAAAATACGGGGAGTCGGGAAACACCATATATTTT
TRBD2 . TRBJ2-5 TRBV29-1 CSVERTSGRRETQYF TGCAGCGTTGAGAGGACTAGCGGGAGGAGGGAGACCCAGTACTTC
TRBD1 . TRBJ2-7 TRBV28 CASDRGSYEQYF TGTGCCAGCGACAGGGGGAGTTACGAGCAGTACTTC
. . TRBJ1-1 TRBV5-1 CASSSGWWFRGTEAFF TGCGCCAGCAGCTCGGGCTGGTGGTTCCGCGGGACCGAAGCTTTCTTT